The 7 T cell receptor beta chains below all came from one sample that was sequenced in a study of T cells in localized non-small cell lung cancer. Only in-frame clones appear in the TCRdb table, and some are missing; sequencing was by immunoSEQ multiplex PCR. The profile shows about 33,000 clones, around 90% of them singletons. The source was peripheral blood, collected before any cancer treatment. The source is a man between 35 and 75 years old with stage I lung adenocarcinoma.

The chain employs TRBV18 and TRBJ1-2; a possible D gene is TRBD1 (5 bases). The CDR3 is 16 residues long. Germline loops: CDR1 KGHSH, CDR2 LQKENI. Trimming shortened V by 2 bases and J by 8 bases, and 21 bases separated the two germline ends. CDR3 coding DNA: TGTGCCAGCTCACCAGAGATGAGTACAGGCATTAAGGGCTACACCTTC. Protein sequence: CASSPEMSTGIKGYTF.

The V gene is TRBV6-1, the J gene TRBJ1-1; maybe TRBD1 (5 bases). Germline CDR1 reads MNHNS; CDR2 reads SASEGT. This CDR3 region has 14 residues. V dropped 11 bases and J dropped 1 base, with 17 bases sitting between them. The CDR3 DNA reads as TGTGCCTGCACGTCTCAGGGACCGAACACTGAAGCTTTCTTT. It codes for CACTSQGPNTEAFF.

This chain uses TRBV6-6 with TRBJ2-3; D remains ambiguous. V lost 7 bases and J lost 0, with 11 bases in between. The CDR3 is made up of 14 amino acids. The germline V gene has CDR1 MNHNY and CDR2 SVGAGI (reference sequence). CDR3 DNA sequence: TGTGCCAGCAAAGTCGGAGTAAGCACAGATACGCAGTATTTT. The encoded protein is CASKVGVSTDTQYF.

This chain connects TRBV19 to TRBJ1-2; perhaps TRBD1 as D (5 bases). V lost 3 bases and J lost 4, with 18 bases in between. Per germline, CDR1 LNHDA and CDR2 SQIVND (reference sequence). The CDR3 totals 16 residues. The CDR3 protein is CASSIVPGPLSYGYTF. DNA of the CDR3: TGTGCCAGTAGTATTGTTCCAGGGCCCCTATCCTATGGCTACACCTTC.

This clone appeared once. The genes are TRBV19 and TRBJ2-3, with 11 positions matching TRBD2. The germline V gene has CDR1 LNHDA and CDR2 SQIVND (reference sequence). Trimming at V came to 5 bases and at J to 4 bases, leaving 5 bases not matched to a gene. This CDR3 is 15 amino acids long. This chain's CDR3 is CASSSPGLAADTQYF. The CDR3 DNA is TGTGCCAGTAGTTCACCGGGACTAGCGGCAGATACGCAGTATTTT.

The rearrangement uses TRBV2 and TRBJ2-4, with 7 bases that match TRBD1. The V segment lost 3 bases and the J segment 7 bases; nucleotides outside the gene matches: 3. Per the germline V gene, CDR1 is SNHLY and CDR2 is FYNNEI. This CDR3 is built from 13 residues. The CDR3 region has the DNA TGTGCCAGCAGTGAGGAGACAGGGAACATTCAGTACTTC. Amino acid sequence: CASSEETGNIQYF.

This sequence joins TRBV11-2 and TRBJ2-7, with D maybe TRBD2 (5 bases). The germline V gene encodes CDR1 SGHAT and CDR2 FQNNGV. CDR3 length: 14 amino acids. V shed 1 base and J shed 6 bases, with 13 bases lying between them. The CDR3 spells CASSLAGSSSEQYF. The CDR3 bases are TGTGCCAGCAGCTTAGCGGGGTCTAGTAGCGAGCAGTACTTC.